The text below deals with one T cell receptor (beta chain). Which antigen it targets is not known. Per-base quality was not reported, and no clone a single base away is much larger than it. Participants in the prospective study were aged about 18 to 95 years, lived in about two dozen United States geographic areas, and enrolled through a virtual design. Cohort assignment in the prospective study relied on participant-reported clinical history from a screening survey and a study questionnaire. In the prospective study, whole blood, serum and a nasopharyngeal or oropharyngeal swab were collected from each participant by mobile phlebotomists. Prospective study participants could optionally give additional blood draws and questionnaires over an approximately two-month period. Prospective study blood samples were shipped either frozen or at room temperature before DNA extraction. This entry is derived from a study of blood T cell repertoires in COVID-19 (dated by TCRdb to 2018 to 2021). With respect to the entire study: Recovered participants in ImmuneRACE Cohort 3 were defined as having two consecutive negative NP/OP PCR tests, clearance from a healthcare professional, or resolution of symptoms. Sample metadata almost always included a de-identified subject ID, COVID-19 status, age in years and sex. The samples were drawn from two sources: the first 160 participants of the ongoing ImmuneRACE study, and over 950 subjects contributed by 6 global collaborators. Deeply sampled blood TCRbeta repertoires from subjects exposed to, actively infected with, or recovered from COVID-19 were included in the dataset. A freely available public database, intended as a resource for researchers studying the immune response to SARS-CoV-2, is where the repertoires were released. The collaborator samples originated in the United States, Italy and Spain and spanned the acute and convalescent phases of COVID-19. The material from the prospective study consisted of cDNA or gDNA derived from T cells, B-cell-depleted T cells, or PBMCs. Where available, HLA class I and class II types were taken from metadata supplied by the sample provider and were not determined by assay-based typing.

TCRbeta CDR3 regions were amplified from genomic DNA using the immunoSEQ Assay, a bias-controlled multiplex PCR. The authors processed their data as follows. Nucleated cell counts per sample were estimated from amplification of reference gene primers within the assay. Sequence reads were collapsed and filtered to measure the absolute abundance of every unique TCRbeta CDR3 rearrangement. For each sample, productive Simpson clonality was calculated by taking the square root of Simpson's diversity index across productive rearrangements. TCRdb obtained this table from immuneACCESS and retained in-frame rearrangements with V and J assigned. These tables miss some clones; where compared with another copy, unresolved V genes account for less than half of the shortfall, and the remainder is unexplained. V and J calls and clone size are as listed in that table; D and trimming were resolved from the DNA. The sample includes more than 300,000 clones, with more than 70% observed a single time. The ten largest account for around 2% of the sample.

The study at large found these results: How much clinical and demographic metadata was included differed by source and by participant, and the metadata was provided uncurated.

For CDR1 and CDR2, the germline V gene lists SGHVS and FQNEAQ. After removal of 1 base from V and 7 bases from J, the junction retains 8 bases not matched to a gene. Its CDR3 holds 16 amino acids, cysteine through phenylalanine. CDR3 DNA is the only sequence kept; it has 48 bases, read in frame from the first base. The TCR originated in a man aged 40-49 years in a cohort exposed to, infected with or recovered from COVID-19 (not recorded which). Specimen: PBMCs or T cells enriched from blood (not recorded which). Rearrangement joined TRBV7-8 to TRBJ1-4; 8 nucleotides in the junction match TRBD1. CDR3 region: CASSLDRTGPAEKLFF. The nucleotides are TGTGCCAGCAGCTTAGATAGGACAGGGCCAGCTGAAAAACTGTTTTTT.